The clone carrying this TCR beta chain has more than one count but fewer than ten. The sample originates from a study of immune reconstitution after stem cell transplant in scleroderma. TCRdb passed the RT-PCR reads through MiXCR, listing each CDR3 protein once. The table includes about 2,200 distinct CDR3 sequences, over 7% detected once. The CDR3 sequence is 16 residues long. V was clipped by 2 bases and J by 0 bases, with 11 bases between them. CDR1 is SGHRS, CDR2 YFSETQ, per germline. This TCR came from a male donor with systemic sclerosis. This rearrangement joins TRBV5-1 to TRBJ1-4; D may be TRBD1 (6 bases). Sampling was performed before or after autologous hematopoietic stem cell transplantation (not recorded which). The CDR3 sequence: CASSLQGDSTNEKLFF. In DNA, the CDR3 is TGCGCCAGCAGCTTACAGGGCGACTCAACTAATGAAAAACTGTTTTTT.